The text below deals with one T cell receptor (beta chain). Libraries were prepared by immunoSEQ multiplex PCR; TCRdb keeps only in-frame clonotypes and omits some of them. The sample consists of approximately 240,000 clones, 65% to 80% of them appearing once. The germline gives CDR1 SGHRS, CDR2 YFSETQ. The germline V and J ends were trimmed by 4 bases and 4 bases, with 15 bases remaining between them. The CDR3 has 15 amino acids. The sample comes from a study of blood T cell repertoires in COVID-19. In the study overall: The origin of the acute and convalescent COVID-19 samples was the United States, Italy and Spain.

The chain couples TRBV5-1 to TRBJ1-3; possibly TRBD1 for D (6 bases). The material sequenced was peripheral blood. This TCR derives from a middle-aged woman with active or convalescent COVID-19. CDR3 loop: CASSLGQFPGNTIYF. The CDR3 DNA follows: TGCGCCAGCAGCCTAGGACAGTTCCCGGGAAACACCATATATTTT.